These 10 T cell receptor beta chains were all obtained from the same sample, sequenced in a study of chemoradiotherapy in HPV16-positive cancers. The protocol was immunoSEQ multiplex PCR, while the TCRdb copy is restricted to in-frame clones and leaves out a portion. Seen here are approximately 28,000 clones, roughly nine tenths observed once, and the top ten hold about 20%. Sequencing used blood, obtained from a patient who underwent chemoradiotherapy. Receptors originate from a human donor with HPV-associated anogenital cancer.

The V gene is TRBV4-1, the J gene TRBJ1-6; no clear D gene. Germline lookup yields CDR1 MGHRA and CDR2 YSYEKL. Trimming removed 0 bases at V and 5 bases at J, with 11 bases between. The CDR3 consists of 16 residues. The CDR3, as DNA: TGCGCCAGCAGCCAAGATCATGGGCGGGATAATTCACCCCTCCACTTT. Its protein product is CASSQDHGRDNSPLHF.

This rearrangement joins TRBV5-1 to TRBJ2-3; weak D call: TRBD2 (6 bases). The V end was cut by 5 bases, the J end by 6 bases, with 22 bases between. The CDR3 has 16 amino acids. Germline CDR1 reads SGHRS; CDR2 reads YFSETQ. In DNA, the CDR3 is TGCGCCAGCAGGAGGTTAATGGCGGGGAGGTCGGATACGCAGTATTTT. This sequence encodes CASRRLMAGRSDTQYF.

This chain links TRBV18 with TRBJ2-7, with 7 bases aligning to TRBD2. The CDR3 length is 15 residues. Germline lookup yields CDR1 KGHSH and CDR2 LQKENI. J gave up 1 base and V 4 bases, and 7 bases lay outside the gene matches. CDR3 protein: CASSLRQRGSYEQYF. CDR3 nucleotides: TGTGCCAGCTCACTCCGACAGCGGGGTTCCTACGAGCAGTACTTC.

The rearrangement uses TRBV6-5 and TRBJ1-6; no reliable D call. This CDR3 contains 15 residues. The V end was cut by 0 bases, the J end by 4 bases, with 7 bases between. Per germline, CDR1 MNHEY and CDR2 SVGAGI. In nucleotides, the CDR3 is TGTGCCAGCAGTTACTCCCGGGGATATAATTCACCCCTCCACTTT. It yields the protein CASSYSRGYNSPLHF.

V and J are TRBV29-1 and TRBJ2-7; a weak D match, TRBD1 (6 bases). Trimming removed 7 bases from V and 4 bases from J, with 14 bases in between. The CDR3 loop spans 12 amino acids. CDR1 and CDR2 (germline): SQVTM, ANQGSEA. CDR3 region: CSASGTTYEQYF. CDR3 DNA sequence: TGCAGCGCTTCCGGGACAACATACGAGCAGTACTTC.

Here the CDR3 reads CAISDGTGGDEQYF. The CDR3 bases are TGTGCCATCAGTGACGGGACAGGGGGCGACGAGCAGTACTTC. The chain is built from TRBV10-3 and TRBJ2-7; 12 bases map to TRBD1. The CDR3 totals 14 residues. The junction had 2 bases not matched to a gene; V was cut back by 3 bases and J by 5 bases. CDR1 and CDR2 (germline): ENHRY, SYGVKD.

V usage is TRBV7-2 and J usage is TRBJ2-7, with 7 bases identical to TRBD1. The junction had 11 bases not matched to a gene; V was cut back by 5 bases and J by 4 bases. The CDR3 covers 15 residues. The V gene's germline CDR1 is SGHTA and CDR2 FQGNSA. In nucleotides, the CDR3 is TGTGCCAGCAGCCCCAGCACAGGGGCCCCATACGAGCAGTACTTC. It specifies CASSPSTGAPYEQYF.

The CDR3 loop is CASSFQGINTEAFF. DNA of the CDR3: TGTGCCAGCAGCTTCCAGGGCATAAACACTGAAGCTTTCTTT. This chain connects TRBV7-2 to TRBJ1-1; TRBD1 might be the D (5 bases). Germline CDR1 reads SGHTA; CDR2 reads FQGNSA. This CDR3 spans 14 amino acids. V lost 3 bases, J lost 2 bases, and 10 bases lay in between.

DNA of the CDR3: TGTGCCAGCAGCTTGGAAGGTAACACTGAAGCTTTCTTT. Its protein is CASSLEGNTEAFF. This chain connects TRBV5-5 to TRBJ1-1; D is undetermined. The CDR3 has 13 amino acids. Trimming shortened V by 0 bases and J by 2 bases, and 5 bases separated the two germline ends. Looked up from germline, CDR1 is SGHKS and CDR2 is YYEKEE (reference sequence).

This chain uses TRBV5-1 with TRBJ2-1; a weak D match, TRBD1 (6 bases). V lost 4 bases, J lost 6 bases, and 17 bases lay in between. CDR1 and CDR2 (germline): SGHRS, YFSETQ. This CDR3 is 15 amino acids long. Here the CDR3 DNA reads TGCGCCAGCAGCGTTGGGGACGGGACACTCAATGAGCAGTTCTTC. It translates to CASSVGDGTLNEQFF.